The 7 T cell receptor beta chains reported below all come from one sample, sequenced in a study of CD8 T cells in Susac syndrome. cDNA came from roughly 0.53 to 1 ug RNA primed by random hexamers. MiXCR, run by TCRdb on the immunoSEQ multiplex PCR reads, gives a single entry per CDR3 protein. The sample consists of some 65,000 distinct CDR3 sequences, 90% to 95% of them appearing once. The sample was CD8+ T cells from PBMCs. These TCRs come from a human donor with multiple sclerosis.

This chain connects TRBV27 to TRBJ2-7; 7 bases align to TRBD1. Per germline, CDR1 MNHEY and CDR2 SMNVEV (reference sequence). Trimming removed 5 bases from V and 6 bases from J; junction bases left unmatched: 10. The CDR3 has 14 residues. The CDR3 nucleotides are TGTGCCAGCAGTCTAGGACAGGCGGCGGGCGAGCAGTACTTC. It specifies CASSLGQAAGEQYF.

The CDR3 protein is CAISPGLRKYEQYF. The CDR3 nucleotides are TGTGCCATCTCTCCCGGACTCCGCAAGTACGAGCAGTACTTC. The chain couples TRBV27 to TRBJ2-7, with D possibly TRBD2 on 5 matching bases. This CDR3 spans 14 amino acids. The V end was cut by 10 bases, the J end by 4 bases, with 20 bases between. Germline CDR1 is MNHEY and CDR2 is SMNVEV (reference sequence).

The rearrangement links TRBV28 to TRBJ2-5; tentatively, D is TRBD2 (5 bases). The germline V gene has CDR1 MDHEN and CDR2 SYDVKM. V was pared by 11 bases and J by 2 bases, with 12 bases between. This CDR3 is built from 12 residues. The CDR3: CAVLDQQETQYF. The CDR3 region has the DNA TGTGCCGTACTAGATCAACAAGAGACCCAGTACTTC.

The chain recombines TRBV7-3 with TRBJ2-1; 7 bases match TRBD1. Germline V gene sequence: CDR1 SGHTA, CDR2 FQGTGA. CDR3 length equals 15 residues. The J segment lost 7 bases and the V segment lost 5 bases, leaving 11 bases of the junction unmatched. CDR3 bases: TGTGCCAGCAGCCCGGATGGGGACAGTAGGAATGAGCAGTTCTTC. This encodes CASSPDGDSRNEQFF.

The chain uses TRBV4-1 and TRBJ2-7; D unresolved. The CDR3 contains 15 residues. V was pared by 2 bases and J by 1 base, with 12 bases between. Germline V gives CDR1 MGHRA, CDR2 YSYEKL. Here the CDR3 reads CASSQLFGQSYEQYF. The CDR3 nucleotides are TGCGCCAGCAGCCAACTATTCGGGCAGTCCTACGAGCAGTACTTC.

This chain uses TRBV5-1 with TRBJ2-7; no clear D gene. Trimming cost V 1 base and J 3 bases, with 11 bases left between them. CDR3 length equals 14 residues. Germline-derived CDR1 and CDR2 are SGHRS and YFSETQ. This chain's CDR3 is CASSLTWGDYEQYF. CDR3 DNA: TGCGCCAGCAGCTTGACCTGGGGTGACTACGAGCAGTACTTC.

The rearrangement joins TRBV7-9 to TRBJ1-1; D is undetermined. This CDR3 comprises 15 residues. Germline loops: CDR1 SEHNR, CDR2 FQNEAQ (reference sequence). V was cut by 0 bases and J by 1 base, with 9 bases left in between. The CDR3 DNA is TGTGCCAGCAGCTTAGCCAGTTTGACGAACACTGAAGCTTTCTTT. Translating it yields CASSLASLTNTEAFF.